The 27 T cell receptor beta chains below were found in one sample sequenced in a study of cytomegalovirus exposure and HLA in healthy donors. Generated by immunoSEQ multiplex PCR, the TCRdb table keeps only in-frame clones and is missing some. The table has 150,000 or so clones, about 82% seen once. Material: PBMCs. Source of these receptors: a human donor in good health.

V gene TRBV27 combines with J gene TRBJ1-1; 8 nucleotides agree with TRBD1. Germline V CDR1 and CDR2: MNHEY, SMNVEV (reference sequence). This CDR3 is 14 amino acids long. Trimming took 6 bases from V and 3 from J; bases not matched to a gene: 6. CDR3 DNA sequence: TGTGCCAGCAGACCAGGGGGCTGGGACACTGAAGCTTTCTTT. This translates into CASRPGGWDTEAFF.

V gene TRBV5-1 combines with J gene TRBJ1-1, with 10 bases aligning to TRBD1. Trimming cost V 3 bases and J 5 bases; bases outside gene matches: 1. The CDR3 is 13 residues long. Germline values: CDR1 SGHRS, CDR2 YFSETQ. The CDR3 coding sequence is TGCGCCAGCAGCTGGGACAGGGGAACTGAAGCTTTCTTT. It encodes CASSWDRGTEAFF.

Turning to this clone: In the same sample, other DNA sequences code for this CDR3. The rearrangement links TRBV27 to TRBJ2-7, with 7 bases fitting TRBD2. Per the germline V gene, CDR1 is MNHEY and CDR2 is SMNVEV (reference sequence). The CDR3 has 14 amino acids. J lost 6 bases, V lost 3 bases, and 8 bases had no gene match. CDR3 coding DNA: TGTGCCAGCAGTTTGTCACGACTAGCCGGCGAGCAGTACTTC. This encodes CASSLSRLAGEQYF.

The chain joins TRBV28 to TRBJ2-1; 7 bases line up with TRBD2. The V segment lost 4 bases and the J segment 8 bases; nucleotides outside the gene matches: 11. This CDR3 comprises 15 residues. The germline V gene has CDR1 MDHEN and CDR2 SYDVKM. Written as DNA, the CDR3 is TGTGCCAGCAGTTCGTGGGGCGGTGGGGGGGATGAGCAGTTCTTC. It specifies CASSSWGGGGDEQFF.

This clone showed up just a few times. This chain joins TRBV27 and TRBJ2-7; D might be TRBD1 (5 bases). Trimming removed 5 bases at V and 0 bases at J, with 11 bases between. CDR3 length: 14 residues. Germline V CDR1 and CDR2: MNHEY, SMNVEV (reference sequence). This CDR3 reads CASSATGLSYEQYF. DNA of the CDR3: TGTGCCAGCAGTGCAACAGGTCTCTCCTACGAGCAGTACTTC.

This rearrangement joins TRBV2 to TRBJ2-7; 7 bases map to TRBD1. The junction had 7 bases not matched to a gene; V was cut back by 5 bases and J by 3 bases. The CDR3 length is 14 residues. Germline CDR1 SNHLY, CDR2 FYNNEI. The CDR3 DNA is TGTGCCAGCAGTTTTAACCGGGACAGCTACGAGCAGTACTTC. As protein: CASSFNRDSYEQYF.

The chain employs TRBV4-3 and TRBJ1-1, with 8 bases matching TRBD1. This CDR3 contains 16 residues. Germline V CDR1 and CDR2: LGHNA, YSLEER. V dropped 1 base and J dropped 2; count of bases not matched to a gene: 6. The CDR3 DNA follows: TGCGCCAGCAGCCAAGCTTTTGGGACAGGAAACACTGAAGCTTTCTTT. It codes for CASSQAFGTGNTEAFF.

This chain links TRBV6-1 with TRBJ2-5; 7 nucleotides match TRBD1. This CDR3 region has 10 residues. The trim removed 9 bases at V and 8 bases at J, leaving 3 bases unmatched. CDR1 and CDR2 (germline): MNHNS, SASEGT. The CDR3, as DNA: TGTGCCAGTGGGACAGTTACCCAGTACTTC. This sequence encodes CASGTVTQYF.

The chain joins TRBV2 to TRBJ2-5; D is undetermined. The CDR3 sequence is 16 residues long. Trimming pared 4 bases from V and 3 bases from J, leaving 18 bases between. The germline gives CDR1 SNHLY, CDR2 FYNNEI. The DNA of the CDR3 is TGTGCCAGCAGTGCATCGTCCTGGGCGTTTGAAGAGACCCAGTACTTC. It yields the protein CASSASSWAFEETQYF.

This chain joins TRBV7-2 and TRBJ1-5, with TRBD1 matching over 8 bases. There are 15 residues in the CDR3. V lost 4 bases and J lost 7; bases outside the gene matches: 9. Germline CDR1 SGHTA, CDR2 FQGNSA. The CDR3 nucleotides are TGTGCCAGCAGCTCGTACAGGGGGAACGGGCAGCCCCAGCATTTT. This codes for CASSSYRGNGQPQHF. The whole variable domain, filled in from reference TRBV7-2 and TRBJ1-5, reads GAGVSQSPSNKVTEKGKDVELRCDPISGHTALYWYRQSLGQGLEFLIYFQGNSAPDKSGLPSDRFSAERTGGSVSTLTIQRTQQEDSAVYLCASSSYRGNGQPQHFGDGTRLSIL.

This sequence joins TRBV28 and TRBJ2-6, with D possibly being TRBD1 (6 bases). V gave up 9 bases and J gave up 0 bases, with 18 bases separating them. The CDR3 loop spans 17 amino acids. Germline CDR1 is MDHEN and CDR2 is SYDVKM. The CDR3 protein is CASNPDRLFSGANVLTF. CDR3 in DNA: TGTGCCAGTAATCCAGACAGGCTCTTCTCTGGGGCCAACGTCCTGACTTTC.

The V and J genes are TRBV7-3 and TRBJ2-3; 8 nucleotides line up with TRBD2. Losses at the gene ends were 5 bases for V and 6 bases for J; bases not matched to a gene: 7. CDR3 length: 14 residues. Germline V lookup: CDR1 SGHTA, CDR2 FQGTGA. DNA of the CDR3: TGTGCCAGCAGCGTCGAGCGGGGGTGGGATACGCAGTATTTT. Amino acid sequence: CASSVERGWDTQYF.

This chain links TRBV11-1 with TRBJ1-5, with 10 bases matching TRBD1. CDR1 and CDR2 from the germline V gene are SGHAT and FQDESV (reference sequence). The CDR3 spans 17 residues. Losses at the gene ends were 3 bases for V and 4 bases for J; bases not matched to a gene: 9. Here the CDR3 reads CASSLGEDRGLNQPQHF. CDR3 nucleotide sequence: TGTGCCAGCAGCTTGGGAGAAGACAGGGGGCTGAATCAGCCCCAGCATTTT.

The chain has TRBV4-1 and TRBJ1-5; TRBD1 might be the D (5 bases). Germline-derived CDR1 and CDR2 are MGHRA and YSYEKL. This CDR3 has 14 residues. The ends were cut back, 3 bases at V and 7 bases at J, with 13 bases in the middle. The CDR3 DNA follows: TGCGCCAGCAGCCATGAAGGGGCACACCAGCCCCAGCATTTT. Translated: CASSHEGAHQPQHF.

V and J are TRBV7-2 and TRBJ2-3; 10 bases fit TRBD1. The V and J ends lost 5 bases and 2 bases, in that order; junction bases with no gene match: 1. The CDR3 sequence is 14 residues long. CDR1 is SGHTA, CDR2 FQGNSA, per germline. CDR3 sequence reads: CASSRQGATDTQYF. The CDR3 DNA sequence: TGTGCCAGCAGCCGACAGGGGGCCACAGATACGCAGTATTTT.

The CDR3 sequence is CASSPEGGAGYEQYF. The DNA of the CDR3 is TGTGCCAGTAGTCCAGAAGGAGGGGCTGGCTACGAGCAGTACTTC. J is TRBJ2-7 and V is TRBV19, with TRBD2 as a possible D gene (6 bases). Germline V CDR1 and CDR2: LNHDA, SQIVND (reference sequence). The CDR3 runs to 15 residues. V was shortened by 5 bases and J by 3 bases, with 17 bases between the two germline ends.

The V and J genes are TRBV20-1 and TRBJ2-5, with D maybe TRBD2 (6 bases). The CDR3 consists of 11 residues. Between the trimmed V and J ends, which lost 4 bases and 5 bases, there was a span of 8 bases. Germline loops: CDR1 DFQATT, CDR2 SNEGSKA (reference sequence). The CDR3 nucleotides read TGCAGTGCTACCCGGGGGGAGACCCAGTACTTC. It encodes CSATRGETQYF.

In this sample, this clone turned up once. The chain has TRBV5-1 and TRBJ2-2; TRBD2 matches at 11 bases. Germline CDR1 and CDR2: SGHRS and YFSETQ. V lost 3 bases and J lost 1; bases outside the gene matches: 2. This CDR3 is 16 amino acids long. The CDR3 coding sequence is TGCGCCAGCAGCTCTAGCGGGAGGATGAACACCGGGGAGCTGTTTTTT. Translating it yields CASSSSGRMNTGELFF.

The chain is built from TRBV6-6 and TRBJ2-7; D not resolved. The CDR3 has 14 amino acids. The germline gives CDR1 MNHNY, CDR2 SVGAGI (reference sequence). Trimming left V 7 bases short and J 2 bases short, with 15 bases between. The DNA of the CDR3 is TGTGCCAGCAAGGTAGATACAGAAGCCTACGAGCAGTACTTC. It is translated as CASKVDTEAYEQYF.

The V call is TRBV28, the J call TRBJ1-5; 8 positions match TRBD1. Germline CDR1 MDHEN, CDR2 SYDVKM. The CDR3 consists of 14 residues. Losses at the gene ends were 6 bases for V and 2 bases for J; bases not matched to a gene: 3. The CDR3 region is CASSLTGGNQPQHF. The CDR3 DNA reads TGTGCCAGCAGCCTGACAGGGGGCAATCAGCCCCAGCATTTT.

The chain links TRBV27 to TRBJ2-7; the D gene is possibly TRBD2 (7 bases). The CDR3 extends over 17 amino acids. The germline gives CDR1 MNHEY, CDR2 SMNVEV (reference sequence). Between the trimmed V and J ends, which lost 1 base and 4 bases, there was a span of 20 bases. As DNA, the CDR3 is TGTGCCAGCAGTTTATTCTCACCGGGGGAGGGGGGTTACGAGCAGTACTTC. Its translation: CASSLFSPGEGGYEQYF.

The chain combines TRBV19 with TRBJ2-1; 8 bases are a match to TRBD2. The CDR3 loop spans 14 amino acids. Per the germline V gene, CDR1 is LNHDA and CDR2 is SQIVND (reference sequence). V lost 8 bases, J lost 7 bases, and 10 bases stayed unmatched. In DNA form, the CDR3 reads TGTGCCAGTCAAAGCCGGGGGGGCCTAAATGAGCAGTTCTTC. This sequence encodes CASQSRGGLNEQFF.

V usage is TRBV7-8 and J usage is TRBJ2-2; no reliable D call. Per germline, CDR1 SGHVS and CDR2 FQNEAQ. V was cut by 1 base and J by 4 bases, with 4 bases left in between. The CDR3 is 13 residues long. CDR3 protein: CASSLVFTGELFF. The DNA for the CDR3 is TGTGCCAGCAGCTTAGTATTCACCGGGGAGCTGTTTTTT.

This chain joins TRBV2 and TRBJ2-5, with D unresolved. Germline CDR1 is SNHLY and CDR2 is FYNNEI. Trimming stripped 2 bases from V and 9 bases from J, with 7 bases between. This CDR3 comprises 11 residues. Here the CDR3 reads CASSEPSAQYF. In DNA, the CDR3 is TGTGCCAGCAGTGAACCTTCAGCCCAGTACTTC.

J is TRBJ1-1 and V is TRBV10-3, with D maybe TRBD1 (6 bases). The CDR3 length is 12 residues. The germline V gene encodes CDR1 ENHRY and CDR2 SYGVKD. V was shortened by 11 bases and J by 1 base, with 11 bases between the two germline ends. CDR3 in amino acids: CAASTGNTEAFF. The CDR3 region has the DNA TGTGCCGCCTCGACAGGGAACACTGAAGCTTTCTTT.

The genes are TRBV29-1 and TRBJ1-1; 9 positions agree with TRBD1. CDR1 SQVTM and CDR2 ANQGSEA come from the germline V gene. With V trimmed by 7 bases and J by 3 bases, 6 bases remained unmatched. The CDR3 runs 13 residues. The CDR3 nucleotides read TGCAGCGGTATAGACAGGGGGGACACTGAAGCTTTCTTT. Translating it yields CSGIDRGDTEAFF.

The chain carries TRBV5-1 and TRBJ1-2; D perhaps matches TRBD1 (5 bases). This CDR3 is built from 15 residues. Trimming took 6 bases from V and 4 from J, leaving 19 bases between them. In germline, CDR1 is SGHRS, CDR2 YFSETQ. CDR3 sequence reads: CASTVDSYPRYGYTF. CDR3 DNA sequence: TGCGCCAGCACCGTCGACAGTTACCCACGCTATGGCTACACCTTC.